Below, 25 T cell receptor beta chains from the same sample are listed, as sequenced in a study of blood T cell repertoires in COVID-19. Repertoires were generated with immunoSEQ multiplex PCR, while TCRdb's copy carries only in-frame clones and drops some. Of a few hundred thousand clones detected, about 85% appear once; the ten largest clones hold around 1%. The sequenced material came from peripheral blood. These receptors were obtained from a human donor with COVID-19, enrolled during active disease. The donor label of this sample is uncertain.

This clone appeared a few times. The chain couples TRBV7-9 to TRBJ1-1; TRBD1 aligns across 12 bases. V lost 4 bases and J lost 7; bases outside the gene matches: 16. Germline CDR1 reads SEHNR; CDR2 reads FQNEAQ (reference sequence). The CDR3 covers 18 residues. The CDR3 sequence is CASSSHENRDRGLNEAFF. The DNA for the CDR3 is TGTGCCAGCAGCTCCCATGAAAACCGGGACAGGGGGCTGAATGAAGCTTTCTTT.

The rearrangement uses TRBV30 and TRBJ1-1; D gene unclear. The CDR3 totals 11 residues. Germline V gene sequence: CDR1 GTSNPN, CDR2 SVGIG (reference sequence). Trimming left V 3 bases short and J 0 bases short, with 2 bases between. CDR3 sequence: CAWSVNTEAFF. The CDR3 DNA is TGTGCCTGGAGCGTGAACACTGAAGCTTTCTTT.

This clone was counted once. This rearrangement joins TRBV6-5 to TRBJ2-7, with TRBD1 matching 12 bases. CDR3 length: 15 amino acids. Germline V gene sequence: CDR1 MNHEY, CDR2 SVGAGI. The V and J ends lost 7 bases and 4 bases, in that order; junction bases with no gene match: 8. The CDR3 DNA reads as TGTGCCAGCAAAGACCCGGGACAGGGGGCATACGAGCAGTACTTC. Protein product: CASKDPGQGAYEQYF.

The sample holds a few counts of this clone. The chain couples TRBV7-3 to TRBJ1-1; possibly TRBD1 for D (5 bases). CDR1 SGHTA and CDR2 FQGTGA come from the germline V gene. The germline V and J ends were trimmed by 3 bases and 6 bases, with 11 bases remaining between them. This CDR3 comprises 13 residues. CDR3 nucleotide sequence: TGTGCCAGCAGCTTTGGGGGGAGCTCTGAAGCTTTCTTT. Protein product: CASSFGGSSEAFF.

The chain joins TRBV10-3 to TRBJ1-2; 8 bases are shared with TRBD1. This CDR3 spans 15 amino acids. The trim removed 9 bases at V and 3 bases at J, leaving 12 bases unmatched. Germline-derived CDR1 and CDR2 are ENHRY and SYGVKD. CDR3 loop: CAIRQGTINDYGYTF. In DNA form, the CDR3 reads TGTGCCATACGACAGGGGACCATTAACGACTATGGCTACACCTTC.

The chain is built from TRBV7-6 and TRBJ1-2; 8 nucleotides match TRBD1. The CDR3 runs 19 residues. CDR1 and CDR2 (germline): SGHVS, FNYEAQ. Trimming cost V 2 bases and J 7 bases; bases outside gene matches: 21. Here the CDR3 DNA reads TGTGCCAGCAGCTTACCACTAGGACAGGGTTATCAGCAGGCGGCTGGCTACACCTTC. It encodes CASSLPLGQGYQQAAGYTF.

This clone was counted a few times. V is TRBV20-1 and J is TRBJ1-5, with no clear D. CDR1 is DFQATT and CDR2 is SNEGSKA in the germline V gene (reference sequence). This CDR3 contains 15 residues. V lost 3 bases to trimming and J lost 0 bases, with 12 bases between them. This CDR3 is CSASQWQYSNQPQHF. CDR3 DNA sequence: TGCAGTGCTAGTCAATGGCAGTATAGCAATCAGCCCCAGCATTTT.

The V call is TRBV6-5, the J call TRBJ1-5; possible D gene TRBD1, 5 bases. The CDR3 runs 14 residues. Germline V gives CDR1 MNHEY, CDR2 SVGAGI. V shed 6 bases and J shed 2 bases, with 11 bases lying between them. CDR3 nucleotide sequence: TGTGCCAGCAGCCCCTTACAGGGCAATCAGCCCCAGCATTTT. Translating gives CASSPLQGNQPQHF.

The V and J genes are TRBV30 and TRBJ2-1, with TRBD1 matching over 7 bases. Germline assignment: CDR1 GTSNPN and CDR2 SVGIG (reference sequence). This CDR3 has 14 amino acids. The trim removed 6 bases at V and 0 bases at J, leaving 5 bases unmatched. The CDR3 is CACEDRSSYNEQFF. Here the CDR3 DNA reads TGTGCCTGTGAGGACAGGAGCTCCTACAATGAGCAGTTCTTC.

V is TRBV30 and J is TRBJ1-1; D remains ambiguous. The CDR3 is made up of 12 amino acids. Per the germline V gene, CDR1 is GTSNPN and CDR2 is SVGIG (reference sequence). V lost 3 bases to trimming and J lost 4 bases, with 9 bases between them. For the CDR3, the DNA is TGTGCCTGGAGCGACCGGGGCACTGAAGCTTTCTTT. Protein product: CAWSDRGTEAFF.

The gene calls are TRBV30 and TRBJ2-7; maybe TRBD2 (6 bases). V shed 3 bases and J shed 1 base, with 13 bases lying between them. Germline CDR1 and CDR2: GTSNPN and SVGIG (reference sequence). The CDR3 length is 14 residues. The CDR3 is CAWSTGLSSYEQYF. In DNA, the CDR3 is TGTGCCTGGAGCACGGGACTCTCGTCCTACGAGCAGTACTTC. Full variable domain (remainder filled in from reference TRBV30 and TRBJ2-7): SQTIHQWPATLVQPVGSPLSLECTVEGTSNPNLYWYRQAAGRGLQLLFYSVGIGQISSEVPQNLSASRPQDRQFILSSKKLLLSDSGFYLCAWSTGLSSYEQYFGPGTRLTVT.

The CDR3 region is CAISAGDGYTF. DNA of the CDR3: TGTGCCATCAGTGCGGGGGATGGCTACACCTTC. V is TRBV10-3 and J is TRBJ1-2; possibly TRBD1 for D (5 bases). The V end was cut by 4 bases, the J end by 6 bases, with 6 bases between. This CDR3 is 11 amino acids long. The germline gives CDR1 ENHRY, CDR2 SYGVKD.

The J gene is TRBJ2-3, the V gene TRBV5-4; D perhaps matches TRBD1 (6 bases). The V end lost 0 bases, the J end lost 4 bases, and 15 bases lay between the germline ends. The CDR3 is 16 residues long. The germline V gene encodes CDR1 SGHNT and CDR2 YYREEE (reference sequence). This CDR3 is CASSLVTTRGPDTQYF. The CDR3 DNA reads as TGTGCCAGCAGCTTGGTGACCACCAGGGGCCCAGATACGCAGTATTTT.

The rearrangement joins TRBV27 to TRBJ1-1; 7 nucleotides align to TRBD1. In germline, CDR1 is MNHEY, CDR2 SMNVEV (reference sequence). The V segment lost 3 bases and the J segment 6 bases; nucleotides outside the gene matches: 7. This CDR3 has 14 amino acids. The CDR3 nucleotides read TGTGCCAGCAGTTTCCGGGACAGAACGTCTGAAGCTTTCTTT. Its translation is CASSFRDRTSEAFF.

This chain's CDR3 is CASSSGTSVATQYF. CDR3 sequence (DNA): TGTGCCAGCAGTTCCGGGACTAGCGTGGCTACGCAGTATTTT. The rearrangement joins TRBV11-3 to TRBJ2-3; 10 bases fit TRBD2. Germline CDR1 reads SGHNT; CDR2 reads YENEEA. CDR3 length: 14 amino acids. V was clipped by 6 bases and J by 8 bases; unmatched bases: 8. The entire variable domain, with the rest obtained from reference TRBV11-3 and TRBJ2-3, is as follows: EAGVVQSPRYKIIEKKQPVAFWCNPISGHNTLYWYLQNLGQGPELLIRYENEEAVDDSQLPKDRFSAERLKGVDSTLKIQPAELGDSAVYLCASSSGTSVATQYFGPGTRLTVL.

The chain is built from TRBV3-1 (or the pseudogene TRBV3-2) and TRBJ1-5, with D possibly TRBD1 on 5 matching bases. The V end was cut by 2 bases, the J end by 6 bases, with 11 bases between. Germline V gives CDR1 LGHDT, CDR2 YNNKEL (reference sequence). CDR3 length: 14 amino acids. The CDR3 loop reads CASSQWGGRQPQHF. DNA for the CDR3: TGTGCCAGCAGCCAATGGGGGGGTCGTCAGCCCCAGCATTTT.

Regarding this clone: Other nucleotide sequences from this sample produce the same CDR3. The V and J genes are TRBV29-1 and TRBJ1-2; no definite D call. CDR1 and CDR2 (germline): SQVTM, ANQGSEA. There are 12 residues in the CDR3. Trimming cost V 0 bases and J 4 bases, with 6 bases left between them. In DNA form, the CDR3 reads TGCAGCGTTGAAGATCCGGGCTATGGCTACACCTTC. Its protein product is CSVEDPGYGYTF.

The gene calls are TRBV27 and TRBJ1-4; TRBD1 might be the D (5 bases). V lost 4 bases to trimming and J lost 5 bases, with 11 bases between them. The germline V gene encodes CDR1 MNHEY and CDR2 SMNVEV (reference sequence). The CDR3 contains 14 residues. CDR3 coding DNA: TGTGCCAGCAGTTATGCCAGGGTAAATGAAAAACTGTTTTTT. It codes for CASSYARVNEKLFF.

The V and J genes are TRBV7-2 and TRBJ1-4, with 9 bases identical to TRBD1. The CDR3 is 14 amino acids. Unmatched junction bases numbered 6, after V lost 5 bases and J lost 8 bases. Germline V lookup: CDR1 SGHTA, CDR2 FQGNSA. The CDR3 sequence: CASSPRGQGEKLFF. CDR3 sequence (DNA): TGTGCCAGCAGCCCCAGGGGACAGGGAGAAAAACTGTTTTTT.

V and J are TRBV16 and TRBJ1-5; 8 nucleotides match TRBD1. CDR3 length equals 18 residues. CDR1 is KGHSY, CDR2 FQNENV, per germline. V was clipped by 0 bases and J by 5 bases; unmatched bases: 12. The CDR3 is CASSQSRAVTGADQPQHF. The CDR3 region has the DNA TGTGCCAGCAGCCAATCGAGAGCCGTGACAGGGGCGGATCAGCCCCAGCATTTT.

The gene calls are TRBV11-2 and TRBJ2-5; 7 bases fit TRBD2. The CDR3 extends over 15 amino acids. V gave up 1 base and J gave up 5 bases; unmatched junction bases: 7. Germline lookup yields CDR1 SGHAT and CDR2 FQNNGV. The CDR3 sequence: CASSLAGEGFETQYF. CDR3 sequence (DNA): TGTGCCAGCAGCTTAGCCGGGGAGGGCTTCGAGACCCAGTACTTC.

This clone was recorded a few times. The CDR3 bases are TGTGCCAGCAGTTCGAGGAGGGGCACCTATGGCTACACCTTC. Translating gives CASSSRRGTYGYTF. V gene TRBV9 combines with J gene TRBJ1-2; D is possibly TRBD1 (5 bases). In germline, CDR1 is SGDLS, CDR2 YYNGEE. The CDR3 sequence is 14 residues long. V dropped 5 bases and J dropped 4 bases, with 15 bases sitting between them. The whole variable domain, remainder taken from reference TRBV9 and TRBJ1-2, is DSGVTQTPKHLITATGQRVTLRCSPRSGDLSVYWYQQSLDQGLQFLIQYYNGEERAKGNILERFSAQQFPDLHSELNLSSLELGDSALYFCASSSRRGTYGYTFGSGTRLTVV.

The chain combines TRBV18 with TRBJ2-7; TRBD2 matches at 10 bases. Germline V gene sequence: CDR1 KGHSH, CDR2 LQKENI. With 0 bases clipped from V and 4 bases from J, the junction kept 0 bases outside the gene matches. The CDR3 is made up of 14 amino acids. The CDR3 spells CASSPPGLAYEQYF. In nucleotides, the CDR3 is TGTGCCAGCTCACCACCGGGACTAGCGTACGAGCAGTACTTC.

CDR3 DNA: TGCGCCAGCAGCTTGGATGGGGACAGGGGTGAAAAACTGTTTTTT. Protein product: CASSLDGDRGEKLFF. This chain connects TRBV5-1 to TRBJ1-4; 10 bases match TRBD1. This CDR3 comprises 15 residues. J was trimmed by 7 bases and V by 0 bases; bases with no gene match: 3. CDR1 is SGHRS, CDR2 YFSETQ, per germline.

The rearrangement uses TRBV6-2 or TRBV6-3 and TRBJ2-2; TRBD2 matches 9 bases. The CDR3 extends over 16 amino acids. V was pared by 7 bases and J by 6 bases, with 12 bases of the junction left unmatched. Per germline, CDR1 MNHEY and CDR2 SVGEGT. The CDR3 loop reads CASTPREREVPGELFF. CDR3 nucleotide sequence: TGTGCCAGCACCCCCCGGGAGCGGGAGGTCCCCGGGGAGCTGTTTTTT.